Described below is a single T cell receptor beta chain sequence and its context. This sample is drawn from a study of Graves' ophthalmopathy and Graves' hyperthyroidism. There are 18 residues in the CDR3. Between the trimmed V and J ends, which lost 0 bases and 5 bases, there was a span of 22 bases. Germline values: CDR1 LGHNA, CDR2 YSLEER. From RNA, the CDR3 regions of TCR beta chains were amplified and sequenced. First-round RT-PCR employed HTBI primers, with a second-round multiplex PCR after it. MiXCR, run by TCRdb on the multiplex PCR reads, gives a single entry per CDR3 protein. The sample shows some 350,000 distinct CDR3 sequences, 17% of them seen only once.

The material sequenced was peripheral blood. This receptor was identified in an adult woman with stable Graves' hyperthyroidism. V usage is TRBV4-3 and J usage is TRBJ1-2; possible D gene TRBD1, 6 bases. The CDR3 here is CASSQDLERARGGYGYTF. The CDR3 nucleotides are TGCGCCAGCAGCCAAGATCTTGAAAGAGCCAGGGGAGGTTATGGCTACACCTTC.